Each of the 10 T cell receptor beta chains below was sequenced from the same sample in a study of T cells in women clearing cervical HPV infection. The table came from immunoSEQ multiplex PCR; TCRdb's copy has only in-frame clones and leaves some out. The listing records about 21,000 clones. The material sequenced was blood buffy coat. Every receptor here comes from a woman between 18 and 70 years old with a cervical HPV16 infection that either progressed to CIN3+ or cleared (not recorded which).

The CDR3 DNA, read in part, is TGCAGTGCGAGCGGGAGGGTTAGCACAGATACG. Translated, it gives CSASGRVSTDT. The CDR3 reads in full as CSASGRVSTDTQYF. This rearrangement joins TRBV20-1 to TRBJ2-3, with TRBD2 identical over 10 bases. The read gets to within 3 residues of the CDR3 end, and the germline J gene fills in the rest. This CDR3 region has 14 residues. Germline CDR1 DFQATT, CDR2 SNEGSKA (reference sequence). Trimming removed 6 bases from V and 0 bases from J; junction bases left unmatched: 3.

This CDR3 reads CASRPGQNTEAFF. CDR3 DNA, as far as it was read: TGTGCCAGCAGACCGGGACAGAACACTGAA. This sequence joins TRBV5-4 and TRBJ1-1, with D possibly TRBD1 on 6 matching bases. The read halts 3 residues ahead of the CDR3 end, with the missing end drawn from the germline J gene. The CDR3 is 13 amino acids. Trimming stripped 5 bases from V and 1 base from J, with 9 bases between. CDR1 and CDR2 from the germline V gene are SGHNT and YYREEE (reference sequence).

As regards this clone: With the read ending 3 residues before the CDR3 end, the germline J gene is used to fill in that end. The genes are TRBV28 and TRBJ2-7; 12 bases map to TRBD2. The V gene's germline CDR1 is MDHEN and CDR2 SYDVKM. The CDR3 totals 16 residues. The ends lost 2 bases at V and 2 bases at J; junction bases unmatched: 4. The sequenced part of the CDR3 DNA is TGTGCCAGCAGTTTACCCGGACTAGCGGGAACCTACGAG. Translated, it gives CASSLPGLAGTYE. The CDR3 reads in full as CASSLPGLAGTYEQYF.

Details on this clone: Germline is not matched at one junction end, which may reflect a read error. The observed sequence ends 3 residues before the CDR3 terminus, with the missing tail filled in from the germline J gene. The rearrangement links TRBV7-7 to TRBJ2-7, with TRBD1 identical over 7 bases. This CDR3 contains 15 residues. Germline lookup yields CDR1 SSHAT and CDR2 FNYEAQ (reference sequence). The sequenced CDR3 bases are TGTGCTAGCAGCCCCTTAAGGGACAGACCCGGCGAG. Amino acids: CASSPLRDRPGE. The full-length CDR3 reads as CASSPLRDRPGEQYF.

The CDR3: CASSPPRGEGDTQYF. Partial CDR3 DNA: TGTGCCAGCAGCCCTCCTCGAGGCGAGGGAGATACG. The chain combines TRBV6-2 or TRBV6-3 with TRBJ2-3; weak D call: TRBD2 (5 bases). The CDR3 end is not reached by the read, which stops 3 residues before it; the germline J gene fills it in. The ends were cut back, 6 bases at V and 5 bases at J, with 18 bases in the middle. The CDR3 runs 15 residues. The germline V gene has CDR1 MNHEY and CDR2 SVGEGT.

Comment on this clone: Read coverage stops 3 residues before the CDR3 terminus; the germline J gene supplies the remainder. This chain links TRBV23-1 with TRBJ2-7; unclear D gene. TRBV23-1 is an open reading frame, and its role is uncertain. The CDR3 has 16 residues. V shed 0 bases and J shed 4 bases, with 16 bases lying between them. CDR3 bases read: TGCGCCAGCAGTCAATCGGAACAGCACAAACTTTACGAG. Protein product: CASSQSEQHKLYE. The CDR3 in its entirety is CASSQSEQHKLYEQYF.

The CDR3 bases that were read are TGTGCCTGGAGTGCACGGGACAGGGACAATTCACCC. This sequence encodes CAWSARDRDNSP. The entire CDR3 protein is CAWSARDRDNSPLHF. The chain joins TRBV30 to TRBJ1-6; 9 bases are a match to TRBD1. The read finishes 3 residues shy of the CDR3 end, and the germline J gene is used to complete it. The CDR3 has 15 residues. CDR1 and CDR2 from the germline V gene are GTSNPN and SVGIG (reference sequence). The junction had 5 bases not matched to a gene; V was cut back by 1 base and J by 7 bases.

The covered CDR3 bases are TGTGCCAGCAGTTCCGGGGAACGGAACACCGGGGAG. Amino acids: CASSSGERNTGE. In full, the CDR3 reads CASSSGERNTGELFF. V and J are TRBV6-2 or TRBV6-3 and TRBJ2-2, with D perhaps matching TRBD2 (5 bases). Sequencing ends 3 residues short of the CDR3 end; the germline J gene provides the rest. The CDR3 contains 15 residues. Germline loops: CDR1 MNHEY, CDR2 SVGEGT. The V end lost 4 bases, the J end lost 1 base, and 10 bases lay between the germline ends.

On this clone itself: The CDR3 extends 3 residues past the end of the read, so its final part is completed from the germline J gene. V usage is TRBV24-1 and J usage is TRBJ2-5, with D uncertain. The CDR3 runs to 18 residues. Germline CDR1 reads KGHDR; CDR2 reads SFDVKD. V was trimmed by 8 bases and J by 3 bases, leaving 27 bases between them. The CDR3 loop is CATICGRIRTPPKETQYF. The CDR3 DNA, read in part, is TGTGCCACCATTTGTGGCAGGATAAGAACCCCACCAAAAGAGACC.

For this clone: One junction end disagrees with the germline gene, perhaps due to a read error. The CDR3 end is not reached by the read, which stops 3 residues before it; the germline J gene fills it in. This chain links TRBV7-9 with TRBJ2-1; 8 bases match TRBD2. In germline, CDR1 is SEHNR, CDR2 FQNEAQ (reference sequence). The CDR3 is made up of 15 amino acids. The part of the CDR3 DNA that was read is TGTCCCAGCAACCTAGGGACTAGAGACTCAAATGAG. Translation gives CPSNLGTRDSNE. The whole CDR3 is CPSNLGTRDSNEQFF.